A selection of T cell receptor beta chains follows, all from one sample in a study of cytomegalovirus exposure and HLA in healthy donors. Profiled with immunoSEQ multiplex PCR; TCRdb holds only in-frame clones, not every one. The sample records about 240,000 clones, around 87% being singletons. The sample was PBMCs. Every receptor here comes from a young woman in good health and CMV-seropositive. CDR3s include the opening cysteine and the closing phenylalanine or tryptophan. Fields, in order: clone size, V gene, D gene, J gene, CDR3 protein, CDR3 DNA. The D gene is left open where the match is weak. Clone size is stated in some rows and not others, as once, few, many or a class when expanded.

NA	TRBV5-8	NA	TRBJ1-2	CASSPGQQRRYTF	TGTGCCAGCAGCCCGGGACAACAGAGGCGCTACACCTTC
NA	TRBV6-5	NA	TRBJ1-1	CASSYFRGTEAFF	TGTGCCAGCAGTTACTTCCGAGGGACTGAAGCTTTCTTT
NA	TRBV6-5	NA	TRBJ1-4	CASSYSRGDEKLFF	TGTGCCAGCAGTTACTCTAGGGGTGATGAAAAACTGTTTTTT
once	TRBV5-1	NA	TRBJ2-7	CASSFTGPWFDSYEQYF	TGCGCCAGCAGCTTTACAGGGCCATGGTTTGACTCCTACGAGCAGTACTTC
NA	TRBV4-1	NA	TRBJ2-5	CASSQGEGRGEQTQYF	TGCGCCAGCAGCCAAGGGGAAGGCAGGGGAGAACAGACCCAGTACTTC
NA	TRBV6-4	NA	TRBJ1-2	CASSEDSSTNYGYTF	TGTGCCAGCAGTGAAGACAGCTCCACTAACTATGGCTACACCTTC
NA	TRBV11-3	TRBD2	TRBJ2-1	CASSRGLAGNIRNEQFF	TGTGCCAGCAGCCGAGGACTAGCGGGAAACATACGCAATGAGCAGTTCTTC
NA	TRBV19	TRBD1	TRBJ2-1	CASSTLGTAYNEQFF	TGTGCCAGTAGTACTTTGGGGACAGCCTACAATGAGCAGTTCTTC
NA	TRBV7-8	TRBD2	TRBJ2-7	CASRSTSGSSYEQYF	TGTGCCAGCAGATCCACTAGCGGGAGCTCCTACGAGCAGTACTTC
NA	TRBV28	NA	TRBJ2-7	CASTSGTRAYEQYF	TGTGCCAGCACCTCCGGGACTCGAGCCTACGAGCAGTACTTC
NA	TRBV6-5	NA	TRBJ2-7	CASTSSGIYEQYF	TGTGCCAGCACTTCGTCGGGGATTTACGAGCAGTACTTC
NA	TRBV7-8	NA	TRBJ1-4	CASSLDLGQLNEKLFF	TGTGCCAGCAGCTTAGATTTGGGGCAGTTAAATGAAAAACTGTTTTTT
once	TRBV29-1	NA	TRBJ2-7	CSAWGGREQYF	TGCAGCGCGTGGGGGGGGCGTGAGCAGTACTTC
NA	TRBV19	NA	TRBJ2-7	CASSIRSGYSYEQYF	TGTGCCAGTAGTATCCGGAGCGGATACTCCTACGAGCAGTACTTC
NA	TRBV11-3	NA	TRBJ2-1	CASSPRVDNEQFF	TGTGCCAGCAGCCCACGGGTAGACAATGAGCAGTTCTTC
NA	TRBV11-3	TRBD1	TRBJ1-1	CASSLSPRDRPNTEAFF	TGTGCCAGCAGCTTATCCCCTCGGGACAGACCCAACACTGAAGCTTTCTTT
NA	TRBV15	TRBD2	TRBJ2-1	CATSTGLTSRPNEQFF	TGTGCCACCAGCACTGGATTGACTAGCCGGCCCAATGAGCAGTTCTTC
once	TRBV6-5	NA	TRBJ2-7	CASSYTSSEQYF	TGTGCCAGCAGTTACACGAGTAGCGAGCAGTACTTC
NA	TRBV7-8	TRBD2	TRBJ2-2	CASSWTSGSYTGELFF	TGTGCCAGCAGCTGGACTAGCGGGAGCTACACCGGGGAGCTGTTTTTT
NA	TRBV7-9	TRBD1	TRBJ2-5	CASSPGQGTYQETQYF	TGTGCCAGCAGCCCGGGACAGGGGACATACCAAGAGACCCAGTACTTC
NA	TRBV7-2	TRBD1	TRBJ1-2	CASSLWTGDYGYTF	TGTGCCAGCAGCCTCTGGACAGGGGACTATGGCTACACCTTC
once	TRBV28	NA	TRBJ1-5	CASSSQTGTRTQPQHF	TGTGCCAGCAGTTCCCAGACGGGGACACGTACACAGCCCCAGCATTTT
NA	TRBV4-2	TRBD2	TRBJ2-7	CASSQEVGASGFLEQYF	TGTGCCAGCAGCCAAGAAGTCGGGGCTAGCGGGTTTCTCGAGCAGTACTTC
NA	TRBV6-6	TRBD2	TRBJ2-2	CASSSLQRENDGELFF	TGTGCCAGCAGTTCGCTACAGCGGGAGAACGACGGGGAGCTGTTTTTT
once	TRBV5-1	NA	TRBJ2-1	CASSEAGVHEQFF	TGCGCCAGCAGCGAAGCAGGGGTGCATGAGCAGTTCTTC
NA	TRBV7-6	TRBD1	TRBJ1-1	CASSPGQGGTEAFF	TGTGCCAGCAGCCCTGGACAGGGAGGTACTGAAGCTTTCTTT
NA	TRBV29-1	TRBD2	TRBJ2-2	CSVETSGQTGELFF	TGCAGCGTCGAGACTAGCGGACAAACCGGGGAGCTGTTTTTT
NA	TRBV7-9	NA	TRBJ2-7	CASSLRTLPYEQYF	TGTGCCAGCAGCTTAAGGACACTACCCTACGAGCAGTACTTC
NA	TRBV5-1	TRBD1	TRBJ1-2	CASSLATGTDGYTF	TGCGCCAGCAGCTTGGCGACAGGGACCGATGGCTACACCTTC
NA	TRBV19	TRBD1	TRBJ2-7	CASSIGQESYEQYF	TGTGCCAGTAGCATAGGACAGGAATCCTACGAGCAGTACTTC
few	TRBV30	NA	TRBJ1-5	CAWASGATTHSNQPQHF	TGTGCCTGGGCGTCAGGAGCGACTACCCATAGCAATCAGCCCCAGCATTTT
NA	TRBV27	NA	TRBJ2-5	CASSLGRLETQYF	TGTGCCAGCAGTTTAGGGAGGCTGGAGACCCAGTACTTC
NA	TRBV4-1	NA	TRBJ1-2	CASSRFRDRSNYGYTF	TGCGCCAGCAGCCGATTCAGAGACAGGAGTAACTATGGCTACACCTTC
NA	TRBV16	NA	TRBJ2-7	CASSQSRGGTYEQYF	TGTGCCAGCAGCCAATCGCGCGGAGGGACCTACGAGCAGTACTTC
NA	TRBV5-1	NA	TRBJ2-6	CASSLDSSGANVLTF	TGCGCCAGCAGCTTGGATAGCTCTGGGGCCAACGTCCTGACTTTC
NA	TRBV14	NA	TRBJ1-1	CASSPGRNTEAFF	TGTGCCAGCAGCCCGGGGAGGAACACTGAAGCTTTCTTT
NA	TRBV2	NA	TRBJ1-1	CASSASRVTEAFF	TGTGCCAGCAGTGCGTCCAGGGTCACTGAAGCTTTCTTT
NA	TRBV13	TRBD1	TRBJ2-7	CASSSPDRFTYEQYF	TGTGCCAGCAGCTCCCCGGACAGGTTTACCTACGAGCAGTACTTC
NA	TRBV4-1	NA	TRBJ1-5	CASSQVFSDFNQPQHF	TGCGCCAGCAGCCAAGTCTTCAGCGACTTCAATCAGCCCCAGCATTTT
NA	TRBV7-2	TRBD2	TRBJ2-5	CASSPTSGPETQYF	TGTGCCAGCAGTCCTACTAGCGGCCCAGAGACCCAGTACTTC
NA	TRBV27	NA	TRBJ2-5	CASSLSAGWGTEETQYF	TGTGCCAGCAGTTTATCCGCGGGATGGGGCACAGAAGAGACCCAGTACTTC
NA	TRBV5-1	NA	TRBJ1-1	CASSRQIQTASMNTEAFF	TGCGCCAGCAGCCGACAAATACAGACAGCCAGCATGAACACTGAAGCTTTCTTT
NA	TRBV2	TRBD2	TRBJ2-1	CAVLWGRASDEQFF	TGTGCCGTCCTGTGGGGGAGGGCCTCCGATGAGCAGTTCTTC
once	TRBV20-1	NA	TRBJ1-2	CSAERGLGYTF	TGCAGTGCCGAGCGGGGGCTAGGCTACACCTTC
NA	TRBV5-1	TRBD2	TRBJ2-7	CASSLGRTSGNYEQYF	TGCGCCAGCAGCTTGGGTCGGACTAGCGGGAACTACGAGCAGTACTTC